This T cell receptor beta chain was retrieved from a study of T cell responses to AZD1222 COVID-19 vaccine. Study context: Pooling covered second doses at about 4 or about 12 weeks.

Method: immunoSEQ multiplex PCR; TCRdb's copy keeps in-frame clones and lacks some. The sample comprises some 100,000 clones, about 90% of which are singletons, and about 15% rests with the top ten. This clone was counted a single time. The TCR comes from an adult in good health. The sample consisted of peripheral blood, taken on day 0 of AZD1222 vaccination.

This CDR3 is CASNPRRAQNSPLHF. CDR3 coding DNA: TGTGCCAGCAACCCACGGAGAGCCCAGAATTCACCCCTCCACTTT. The rearrangement uses TRBV6-5 and TRBJ1-6; no clear D. The germline V and J ends were trimmed by 7 bases and 7 bases, with 17 bases remaining between them. CDR3 length: 15 residues. Germline V gene lookup returns CDR1 MNHEY and CDR2 SVGAGI.